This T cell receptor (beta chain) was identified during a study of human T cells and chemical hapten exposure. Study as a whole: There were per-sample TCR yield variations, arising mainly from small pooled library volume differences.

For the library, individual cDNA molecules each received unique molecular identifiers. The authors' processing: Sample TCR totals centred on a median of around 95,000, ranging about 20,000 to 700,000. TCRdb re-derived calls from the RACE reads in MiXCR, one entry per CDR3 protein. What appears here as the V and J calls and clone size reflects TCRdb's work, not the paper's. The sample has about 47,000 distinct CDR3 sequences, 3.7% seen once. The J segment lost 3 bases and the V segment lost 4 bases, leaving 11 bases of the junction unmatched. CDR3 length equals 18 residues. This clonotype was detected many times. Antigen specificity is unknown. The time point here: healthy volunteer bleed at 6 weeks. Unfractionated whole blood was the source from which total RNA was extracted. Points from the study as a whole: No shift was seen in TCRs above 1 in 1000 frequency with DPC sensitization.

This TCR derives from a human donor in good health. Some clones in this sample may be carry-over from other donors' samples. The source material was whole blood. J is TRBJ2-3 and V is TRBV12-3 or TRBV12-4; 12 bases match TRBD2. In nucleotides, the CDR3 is TGTGCCAGCAGTTCCCCCGGACTAGCGGGAACTCTGACAGATACGCAGTATTTT. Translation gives CASSSPGLAGTLTDTQYF.